These T cell receptor beta chains were read from a single sample in a study of cytotoxic CD8 clonotypes in ibrutinib-treated CLL. Sequencing used immunoSEQ multiplex PCR; TCRdb keeps in-frame clones, though not all of them. The table lists approximately 45,000 clones, 55% to 80% of them singletons, with 13% in the top ten. The sequenced sample was PBMCs, obtained after 12 months of ibrutinib treatment. These receptors all come from a human donor with chronic lymphocytic leukemia. The conserved cysteine and the conserved F or W are not part of the CDR3 here. A row's size may be missing; if present it is once, few, many or a size class.

clone_size | v_call | cdr3_length | cdr3_aa
NA | TRBV6-5 | 13 | ASSYGWSRIYEQY
medium-sized | TRBV19 | 12 | ASNSEDRWGTIY
NA | TRBV5-6 | 14 | ASSLVGDGVGNIQY
few | TRBV2 | 11 | ASKTGTNSPLH
NA | TRBV19 | 12 | ASSILDGDGELF
NA | TRBV27 | 13 | ASSSYPGGRYEQY
NA | TRBV18 | 12 | ASSPGVESTEAF
NA | TRBV5-1 | 13 | ASSLGQHSNQPQH
NA | TRBV9 | 13 | ASSVAGTENEKLF
NA | TRBV7-9 | 13 | ASSLDVIWSNEQF
NA | TRBV7-2 | 13 | ASSPDTVVTDTQY
NA | TRBV29-1 | 9 | SVGGKDTIY
NA | TRBV7-3 | 12 | ASSPSLDGETQY
once | TRBV5-6 | 13 | ASSLRRARRSEAF
NA | TRBV4-2 | 15 | ASSHARGQLINYGYT
NA | TRBV23-1 | 13 | ASSPMGQGVHTQY
once | TRBV30 | 13 | AWSYGSGGDQPQH
NA | TRBV6-6 | 11 | ASSWRDTGELF
few | TRBV6-5 | 10 | ASSRGNNEQF
NA | TRBV19 | 13 | ASSIVGTGVETQY
NA | TRBV9 | 12 | ASSRDRGNTEAF
few | TRBV7-8 | 11 | ASSFRTAYEQY
NA | TRBV2 | 13 | ASIRTQGLNQPQH
NA | TRBV2 | 10 | ASSGDSPRAF
NA | TRBV5-1 | 13 | ASSRQGAEEEKLF
once | TRBV7-2 | 14 | ASSLAGGGLSYGYT
NA | TRBV6-5 | 10 | ASNFYTGELF
once | TRBV25-1 | 12 | ASSDRDANEKLF
few | TRBV7-3 | 12 | ASSPGTANSPLH
NA | TRBV11-2 | 11 | ASSSGGRNSYT
few | TRBV7-6 | 13 | ASSLARGLLVEQY
NA | TRBV11-2 | 12 | ASSLGPGTHEQF
few | TRBV19 | 12 | ASSHEGGRETQY
NA | TRBV9 | 12 | ASRGQGAGETQY
NA | TRBV18 | 12 | ASSPPSIHTEAF